The 17 T cell receptor beta chains reported below all come from one sample, sequenced in a study of cytotoxic CD8 clonotypes in ibrutinib-treated CLL. The assay was immunoSEQ multiplex PCR, and TCRdb's table has in-frame clones only and misses some. The table includes approximately 340,000 clones, 60% to 80% detected once. The sample in question was PBMCs, obtained after 36 months of ibrutinib treatment. The source is a human donor with chronic lymphocytic leukemia.

The chain recombines TRBV6-5 with TRBJ2-1, with D unclear. The CDR3 is made up of 13 amino acids. V was clipped by 8 bases and J by 3 bases, with 11 bases between them. CDR1 and CDR2 from the germline V gene are MNHEY and SVGAGI. The CDR3 nucleotides read TGTGCCAGCGCTGAAGGCTACTACAATGAGCAGTTCTTC. Translated, it gives CASAEGYYNEQFF.

The V gene is TRBV11-2, the J gene TRBJ2-7; a weak D match, TRBD2 (7 bases). This CDR3 is built from 17 residues. In germline, CDR1 is SGHAT, CDR2 FQNNGV. Trimming cost V 0 bases and J 2 bases, with 17 bases left between them. The CDR3, as DNA: TGTGCCAGCAGCTTAGATTTGTCGGGGGGCTGGACCTACGAGCAGTACTTC. Protein sequence: CASSLDLSGGWTYEQYF.

In its sample, this clone was seen once. The V and J genes are TRBV6-5 and TRBJ2-7, with 9 positions matching TRBD1. The V segment lost 2 bases and the J segment 1 base; nucleotides outside the gene matches: 6. This CDR3 contains 16 residues. The V gene's germline CDR1 is MNHEY and CDR2 SVGAGI. The DNA for the CDR3 is TGTGCCAGCAGTTACCCAAAGGGACAGGGTTCCTACGAGCAGTACTTC. Its translation is CASSYPKGQGSYEQYF.

V and J are TRBV9 and TRBJ1-1, with no clear D. Between the trimmed V and J ends, which lost 0 bases and 5 bases, there was a span of 17 bases. The CDR3 runs 16 residues. Germline CDR1 and CDR2: SGDLS and YYNGEE. Here the CDR3 reads CASSVAAGGWGTEAFF. For the CDR3, the DNA is TGTGCCAGCAGCGTAGCCGCAGGAGGGTGGGGTACTGAAGCTTTCTTT.

The chain combines TRBV18 with TRBJ1-2, with 10 bases that match TRBD1. J gave up 8 bases and V 2 bases, and 5 bases lay outside the gene matches. The CDR3 length is 14 residues. The germline V gene encodes CDR1 KGHSH and CDR2 LQKENI. CDR3 DNA: TGTGCCAGCTCACCATGGGACAGGGGTTACGGCTACACCTTC. This encodes CASSPWDRGYGYTF.

The chain couples TRBV29-1 to TRBJ2-5; 8 bases fit TRBD2. The trim removed 7 bases at V and 5 bases at J, leaving 15 bases unmatched. CDR1 is SQVTM, CDR2 ANQGSEA, per germline. The CDR3 has 15 residues. The CDR3 is CSASPIVAGGETQYF. CDR3 coding DNA: TGCAGCGCCAGCCCCATTGTCGCGGGGGGTGAGACCCAGTACTTC.

The rearrangement links TRBV5-1 to TRBJ2-3; TRBD1 matches at 7 bases. The CDR3 is 16 amino acids. Trimming at V came to 2 bases and at J to 6 bases, leaving 12 bases not matched to a gene. Germline CDR1 is SGHRS and CDR2 is YFSETQ. The CDR3 DNA reads as TGCGCCAGCAGCTTAGGGGGCTCGGCTCAGTTGGATACGCAGTATTTT. Translated: CASSLGGSAQLDTQYF.

The chain employs TRBV6-5 and TRBJ2-7; no clear D gene. The CDR3 extends over 14 amino acids. V was cut by 0 bases and J by 3 bases, with 9 bases left in between. Germline V gives CDR1 MNHEY, CDR2 SVGAGI. The CDR3 region has the DNA TGTGCCAGCAGTTACTCGAAGGGCCTCTACGAGCAGTACTTC. It yields the protein CASSYSKGLYEQYF.

V gene TRBV6-7 combines with J gene TRBJ2-7, with TRBD2 matching over 10 bases. TRBV6-7 has ORF status, its function being uncertain. Germline trimming cut 4 bases from V and 7 bases from J; bases unmatched to any gene: 13. This CDR3 contains 16 residues. The CDR3 DNA follows: TGTGCCAGCAGTTTCCACTTAGCGGGAGGTGAACATGAGCAGTACTTC. This codes for CASSFHLAGGEHEQYF.

The rearrangement joins TRBV7-9 to TRBJ1-3, with D perhaps TRBD1 (6 bases). Trimming shortened V by 1 base and J by 2 bases, and 9 bases separated the two germline ends. Germline lookup yields CDR1 SEHNR and CDR2 FQNEAQ (reference sequence). The CDR3 contains 15 residues. CDR3 DNA: TGTGCCAGCAGCTTAGTAGGGGGGCCTGGAAACACCATATATTTT. Amino acid sequence: CASSLVGGPGNTIYF.

The V and J genes are TRBV7-9 and TRBJ2-3; the D gene is possibly TRBD1 (5 bases). Germline V gene sequence: CDR1 SEHNR, CDR2 FQNEAQ (reference sequence). With 7 bases removed from V and 6 bases from J, the gap between germline ends came to 23 bases. The CDR3 is 16 amino acids. CDR3 nucleotides: TGTGCCAGCAACACGCCCAGGGATACCTTAGGTGATACGCAGTATTTT. Residues: CASNTPRDTLGDTQYF.

The chain has TRBV6-5 and TRBJ2-3, with 14 bases matching TRBD2. Germline V gives CDR1 MNHEY, CDR2 SVGAGI. V trimming: 6 bases; J trimming: 8 bases; junction bases outside the gene matches: 7. CDR3 length equals 15 residues. The CDR3 protein is CASSSGTSGRGTQYF. CDR3 sequence (DNA): TGTGCCAGCAGCTCCGGGACTAGCGGGAGAGGTACGCAGTATTTT.

The chain is built from TRBV6-5 and TRBJ1-5; 8 bases match TRBD1. There are 13 residues in the CDR3. V was pared by 7 bases and J by 7 bases, with 6 bases of the junction left unmatched. Germline V CDR1 and CDR2: MNHEY, SVGAGI. CDR3 loop: CASKDREVQPQHF. DNA for the CDR3: TGTGCCAGCAAGGACAGGGAGGTCCAGCCCCAGCATTTT.

CDR3 region: CSVEDPTLKDTF. The CDR3 bases are TGCAGCGTTGAAGATCCCACCTTGAAGGACACCTTC. The gene calls are TRBV29-1 and TRBJ1-2, with unresolved D. The V and J ends lost 0 bases and 12 bases respectively, with 14 bases between them. The V gene's germline CDR1 is SQVTM and CDR2 ANQGSEA. The CDR3 length is 12 residues.

In regard to this clone: Other DNA sequences in the sample encode the same CDR3. This chain joins TRBV5-1 and TRBJ2-7; 8 nucleotides match TRBD1. Trimming cost V 0 bases and J 0 bases; bases outside gene matches: 2. Germline assignment: CDR1 SGHRS and CDR2 YFSETQ. CDR3 size: 15 residues. The CDR3, as DNA: TGCGCCAGCAGCTTGGCCAGGGGGCCCTCCTACGAGCAGTACTTC. It specifies CASSLARGPSYEQYF.

CDR3 coding DNA: TGTGCCAGCAGCCCATCTGGCTTTTCTGGCTACACCTTC. Protein sequence: CASSPSGFSGYTF. The chain joins TRBV9 to TRBJ1-2; D remains unclear. Germline V gives CDR1 SGDLS, CDR2 YYNGEE. The CDR3 runs 13 residues. V lost 4 bases, J lost 7 bases, and 14 bases lay in between. Drawing the rest from reference TRBV9 and TRBJ1-2, the complete variable domain is DSGVTQTPKHLITATGQRVTLRCSPRSGDLSVYWYQQSLDQGLQFLIQYYNGEERAKGNILERFSAQQFPDLHSELNLSSLELGDSALYFCASSPSGFSGYTFGSGTRLTVV.

The CDR3 DNA follows: TGTGCCAGCAGTCGCGACCCGAACACTGAAGCTTTCTTT. It yields the protein CASSRDPNTEAFF. The chain employs TRBV6-5 and TRBJ1-1, with D unresolved. V shed 5 bases and J shed 1 base, with 8 bases lying between them. The CDR3 is 13 amino acids. Germline values: CDR1 MNHEY, CDR2 SVGAGI.